This T cell receptor beta chain appears in the sequencing data of a study of blood T cell repertoires in COVID-19. Study as a whole: Acute and convalescent COVID-19 specimens originated in the United States, Italy and Spain. From T cells, B-cell-depleted T cells, or PBMCs came the material, which was cDNA or gDNA.

Patients at the Seattle site were enrolled during active infection and followed longitudinally. In the original workflow: Scientists estimated how many nucleated cells there were by amplifying reference gene primers. Assay used: immunoSEQ multiplex PCR; TCRdb lists only in-frame clones, some missing. V and J calls and clone size are copied from that table; D and trimming were computed from the DNA. This table has about 150,000 clones, roughly 88% appearing once. V gave up 3 bases and J gave up 8 bases; unmatched junction bases: 4. This CDR3 contains 15 residues. Germline V gene data show CDR1 as SEHNR and CDR2 as FQNEAQ (reference sequence).

The clonotype comes from a man in his fifties or sixties with COVID-19, enrolled during active disease. The rearrangement joins TRBV7-9 to TRBJ1-4, with 12 bases matching TRBD1. The sequenced sample consisted of peripheral blood. This CDR3 reads CASSLGQGAGEKLFF. The DNA for the CDR3 is TGTGCCAGCAGCTTGGGACAGGGGGCAGGAGAAAAACTGTTTTTT.